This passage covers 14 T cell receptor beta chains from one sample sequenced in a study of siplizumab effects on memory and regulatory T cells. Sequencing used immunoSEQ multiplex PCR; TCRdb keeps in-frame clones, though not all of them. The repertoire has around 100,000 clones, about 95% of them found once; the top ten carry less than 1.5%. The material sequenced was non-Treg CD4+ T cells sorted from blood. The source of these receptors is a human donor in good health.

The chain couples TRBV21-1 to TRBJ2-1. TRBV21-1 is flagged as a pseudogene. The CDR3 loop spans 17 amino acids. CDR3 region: CASSNGQRGSPYNEQFF. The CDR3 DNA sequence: TGTGCCAGCAGCAATGGGCAGCGTGGATCCCCCTACAATGAGCAGTTCTTC.

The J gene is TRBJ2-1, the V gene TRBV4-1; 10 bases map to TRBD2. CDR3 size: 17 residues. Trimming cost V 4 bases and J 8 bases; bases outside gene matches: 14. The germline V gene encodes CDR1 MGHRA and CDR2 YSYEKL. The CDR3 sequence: CASSPRGAGGPRDEQFF. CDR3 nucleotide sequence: TGCGCCAGCAGCCCCCGCGGAGCGGGAGGGCCCAGGGATGAGCAGTTCTTC.

In nucleotides, the CDR3 is TGTGCCAACTCCCCGAGGGTAACAGCACTACTGGAGCAGTACTTC. It codes for CANSPRVTALLEQYF. The V gene is TRBV18, the J gene TRBJ2-7, with D possibly TRBD2 on 5 matching bases. The germline CDR1 and CDR2 sequences are KGHSH and LQKENI. This CDR3 contains 15 residues. Trimming left V 10 bases short and J 7 bases short, with 26 bases between.

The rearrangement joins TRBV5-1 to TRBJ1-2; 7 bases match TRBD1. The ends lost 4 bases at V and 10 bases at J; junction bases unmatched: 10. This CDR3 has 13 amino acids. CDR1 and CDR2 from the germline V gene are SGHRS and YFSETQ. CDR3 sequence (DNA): TGCGCCAGCAGCAAAACAGGGGAGGGTGACTACACCTTC. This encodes CASSKTGEGDYTF. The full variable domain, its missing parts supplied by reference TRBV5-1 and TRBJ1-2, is KAGVTQTPRYLIKTRGQQVTLSCSPISGHRSVSWYQQTPGQGLQFLFEYFSETQRNKGNFPGRFSGRQFSNSRSEMNVSTLELGDSALYLCASSKTGEGDYTFGSGTRLTVV.

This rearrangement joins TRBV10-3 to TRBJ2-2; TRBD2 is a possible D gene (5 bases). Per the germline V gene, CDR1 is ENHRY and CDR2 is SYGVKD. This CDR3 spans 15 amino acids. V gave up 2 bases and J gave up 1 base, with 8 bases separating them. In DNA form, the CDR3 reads TGTGCCATCAGTGAGGGCAGCGGGAACACCGGGGAGCTGTTTTTT. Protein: CAISEGSGNTGELFF.

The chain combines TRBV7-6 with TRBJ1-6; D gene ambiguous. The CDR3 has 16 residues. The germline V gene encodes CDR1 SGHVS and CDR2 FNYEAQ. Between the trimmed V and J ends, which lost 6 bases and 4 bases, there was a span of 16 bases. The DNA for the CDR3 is TGTGCCAGCAGTTATACTCCGAGACTATATAATTCACCCCTCCACTTT. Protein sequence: CASSYTPRLYNSPLHF. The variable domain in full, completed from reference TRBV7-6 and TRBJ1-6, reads GAGVSQSPRYKVTKRGQDVALRCDPISGHVSLYWYRQALGQGPEFLTYFNYEAQQDKSGLPNDRFSAERPEGSISTLTIQRTEQRDSAMYRCASSYTPRLYNSPLHFGNGTRLTVT.

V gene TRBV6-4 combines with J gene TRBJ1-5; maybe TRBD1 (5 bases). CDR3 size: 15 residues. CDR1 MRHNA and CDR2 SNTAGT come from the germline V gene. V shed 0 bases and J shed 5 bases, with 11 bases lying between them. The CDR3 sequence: CASSDSRGPHQPQHF. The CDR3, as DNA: TGTGCCAGCAGTGACTCGAGGGGTCCCCATCAGCCCCAGCATTTT.

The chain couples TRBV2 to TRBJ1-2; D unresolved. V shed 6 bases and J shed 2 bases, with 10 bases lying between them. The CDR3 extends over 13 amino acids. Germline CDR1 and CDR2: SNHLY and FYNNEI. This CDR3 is CASSTTWNYGYTF. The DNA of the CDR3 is TGTGCCAGCAGCACGACCTGGAACTATGGCTACACCTTC.

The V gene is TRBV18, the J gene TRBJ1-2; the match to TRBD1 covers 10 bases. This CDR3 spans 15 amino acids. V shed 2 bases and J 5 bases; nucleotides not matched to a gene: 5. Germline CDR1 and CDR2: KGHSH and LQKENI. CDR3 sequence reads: CASSPGTGVTYGYTF. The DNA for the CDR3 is TGTGCCAGCTCACCAGGGACAGGGGTGACGTATGGCTACACCTTC.

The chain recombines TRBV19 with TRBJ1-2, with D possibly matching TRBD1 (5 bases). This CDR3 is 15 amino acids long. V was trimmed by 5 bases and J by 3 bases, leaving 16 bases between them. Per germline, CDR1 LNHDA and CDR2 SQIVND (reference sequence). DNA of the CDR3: TGTGCCAGTAGTGACCCGGGGACGTCTGACTATGGCTACACCTTC. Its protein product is CASSDPGTSDYGYTF. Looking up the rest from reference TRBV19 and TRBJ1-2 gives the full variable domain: DGGITQSPKYLFRKEGQNVTLSCEQNLNHDAMYWYRQDPGQGLRLIYYSQIVNDFQKGDIAEGYSVSREKKESFPLTVTSAQKNPTAFYLCASSDPGTSDYGYTFGSGTRLTVV.

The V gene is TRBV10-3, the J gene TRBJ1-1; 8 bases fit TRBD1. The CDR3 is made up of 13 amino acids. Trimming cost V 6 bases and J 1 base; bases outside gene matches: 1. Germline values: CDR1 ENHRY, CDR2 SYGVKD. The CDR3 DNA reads TGTGCCATCAGGGGGACAGGGAACACTGAAGCTTTCTTT. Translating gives CAIRGTGNTEAFF.

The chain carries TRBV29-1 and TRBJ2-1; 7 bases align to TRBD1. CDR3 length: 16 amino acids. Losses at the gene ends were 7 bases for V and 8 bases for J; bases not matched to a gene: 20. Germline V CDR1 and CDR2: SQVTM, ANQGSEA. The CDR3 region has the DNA TGCAGCGCCTCCGGGGCAAGACAGGGAAGAAACCATGAGCAGTTCTTC. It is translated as CSASGARQGRNHEQFF.

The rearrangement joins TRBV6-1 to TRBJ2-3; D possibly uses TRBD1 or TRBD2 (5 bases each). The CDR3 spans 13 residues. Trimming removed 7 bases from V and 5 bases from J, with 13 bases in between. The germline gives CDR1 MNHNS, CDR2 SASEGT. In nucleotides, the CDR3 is TGTGCCAGCACGGGGCTAGTTCTAGATACGCAGTATTTT. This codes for CASTGLVLDTQYF.

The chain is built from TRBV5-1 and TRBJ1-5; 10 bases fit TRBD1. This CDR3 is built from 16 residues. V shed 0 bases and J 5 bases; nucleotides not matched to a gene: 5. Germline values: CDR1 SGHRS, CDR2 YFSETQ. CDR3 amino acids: CASSLAPGQGHQPQHF. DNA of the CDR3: TGCGCCAGCAGCTTGGCCCCGGGACAGGGGCATCAGCCCCAGCATTTT.